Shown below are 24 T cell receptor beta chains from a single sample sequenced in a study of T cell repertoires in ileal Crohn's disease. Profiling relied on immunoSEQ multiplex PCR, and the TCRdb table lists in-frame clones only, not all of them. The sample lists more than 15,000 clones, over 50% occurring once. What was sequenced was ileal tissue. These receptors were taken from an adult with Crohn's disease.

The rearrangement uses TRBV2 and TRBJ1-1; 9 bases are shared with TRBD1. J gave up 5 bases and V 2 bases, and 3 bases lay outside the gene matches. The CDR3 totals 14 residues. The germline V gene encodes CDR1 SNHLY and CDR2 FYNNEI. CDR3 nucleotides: TGTGCCAGCAGTGAAACAGGGGGCACGACTGAAGCTTTCTTT. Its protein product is CASSETGGTTEAFF.

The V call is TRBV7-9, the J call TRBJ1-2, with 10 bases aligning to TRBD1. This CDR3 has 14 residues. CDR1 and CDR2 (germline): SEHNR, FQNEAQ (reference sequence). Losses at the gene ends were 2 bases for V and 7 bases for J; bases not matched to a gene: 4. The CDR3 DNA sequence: TGTGCCAGCAGCTTATGGGACAGGGGAGGTGGCTACACCTTC. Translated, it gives CASSLWDRGGGYTF.

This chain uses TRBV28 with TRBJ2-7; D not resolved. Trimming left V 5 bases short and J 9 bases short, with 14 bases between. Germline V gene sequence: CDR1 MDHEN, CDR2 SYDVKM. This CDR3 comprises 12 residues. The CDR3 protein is CASSAGLVGQYF. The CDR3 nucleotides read TGTGCCAGCAGTGCCGGGTTGGTAGGGCAGTACTTC.

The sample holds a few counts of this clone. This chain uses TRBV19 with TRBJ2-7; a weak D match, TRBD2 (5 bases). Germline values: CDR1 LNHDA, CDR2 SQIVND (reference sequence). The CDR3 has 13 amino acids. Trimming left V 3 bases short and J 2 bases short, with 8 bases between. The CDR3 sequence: CASSIKAAYEQYF. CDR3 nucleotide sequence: TGTGCCAGTAGTATTAAAGCGGCCTACGAGCAGTACTTC.

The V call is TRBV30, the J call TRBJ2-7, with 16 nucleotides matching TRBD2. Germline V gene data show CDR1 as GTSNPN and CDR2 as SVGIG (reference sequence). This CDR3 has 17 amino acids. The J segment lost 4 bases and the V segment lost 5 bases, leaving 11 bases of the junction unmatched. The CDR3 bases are TGTGCCTGGGGACCCGGGACTAGCGGGAGGGCCGGGTACGAGCAGTACTTC. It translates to CAWGPGTSGRAGYEQYF.

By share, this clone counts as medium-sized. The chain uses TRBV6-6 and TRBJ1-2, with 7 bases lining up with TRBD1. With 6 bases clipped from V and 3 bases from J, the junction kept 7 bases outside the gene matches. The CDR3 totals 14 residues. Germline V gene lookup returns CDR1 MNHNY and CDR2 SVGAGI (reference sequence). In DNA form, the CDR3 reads TGTGCCAGCAGGACAGGGTTTGGAGACTATGGCTACACCTTC. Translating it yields CASRTGFGDYGYTF.

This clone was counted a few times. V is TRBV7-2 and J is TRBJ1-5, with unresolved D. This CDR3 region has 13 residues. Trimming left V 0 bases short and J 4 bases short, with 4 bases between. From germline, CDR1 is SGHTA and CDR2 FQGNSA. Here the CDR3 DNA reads TGTGCCAGCAGCTTAGCCGCGAATCAGCCCCAGCATTTT. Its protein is CASSLAANQPQHF.

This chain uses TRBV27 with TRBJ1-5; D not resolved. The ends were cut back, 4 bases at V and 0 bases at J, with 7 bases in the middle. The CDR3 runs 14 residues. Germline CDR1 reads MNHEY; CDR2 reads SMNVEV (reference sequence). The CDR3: CASSYTYSNQPQHF. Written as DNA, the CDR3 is TGTGCCAGCAGTTATACCTATAGCAATCAGCCCCAGCATTTT.

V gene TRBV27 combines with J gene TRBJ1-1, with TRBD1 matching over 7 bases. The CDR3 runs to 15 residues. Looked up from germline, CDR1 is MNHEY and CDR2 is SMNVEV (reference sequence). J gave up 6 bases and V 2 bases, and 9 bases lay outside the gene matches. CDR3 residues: CASSLTIQGVSEAFF. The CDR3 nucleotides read TGTGCCAGCAGTTTAACCATCCAGGGGGTGTCTGAAGCTTTCTTT.

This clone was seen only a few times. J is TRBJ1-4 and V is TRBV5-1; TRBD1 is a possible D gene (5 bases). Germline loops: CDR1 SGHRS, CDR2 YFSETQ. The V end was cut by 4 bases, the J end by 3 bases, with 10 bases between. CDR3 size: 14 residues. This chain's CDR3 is CASSQGYANEKLFF. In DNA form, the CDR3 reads TGCGCCAGCAGCCAGGGATACGCTAATGAAAAACTGTTTTTT. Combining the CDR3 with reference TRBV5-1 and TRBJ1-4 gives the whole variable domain KAGVTQTPRYLIKTRGQQVTLSCSPISGHRSVSWYQQTPGQGLQFLFEYFSETQRNKGNFPGRFSGRQFSNSRSEMNVSTLELGDSALYLCASSQGYANEKLFFGSGTQLSVL.

As DNA, the CDR3 is TGCGCCAGCAGCCTAAGCTCCCCAAACACCGGGGAGCTGTTTTTT. Protein: CASSLSSPNTGELFF. The rearrangement links TRBV5-1 to TRBJ2-2; D is ambiguous. V was trimmed by 4 bases and J by 2 bases, leaving 12 bases between them. CDR1 is SGHRS, CDR2 YFSETQ, per germline. This CDR3 has 15 residues.

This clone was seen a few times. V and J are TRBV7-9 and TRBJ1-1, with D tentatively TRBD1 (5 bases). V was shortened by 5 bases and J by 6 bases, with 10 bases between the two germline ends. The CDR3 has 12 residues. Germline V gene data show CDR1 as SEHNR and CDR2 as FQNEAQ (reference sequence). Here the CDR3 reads CASSPVGAEAFF. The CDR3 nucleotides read TGTGCCAGCAGCCCGGTAGGGGCTGAAGCTTTCTTT.

This CDR3 is CASSQDFLREGQELFF. The DNA of the CDR3 is TGCGCCAGCAGCCAAGATTTTCTACGGGAGGGGCAGGAACTGTTTTTT. This sequence joins TRBV4-3 and TRBJ1-4, with D tentatively TRBD1 (5 bases). CDR1 LGHNA and CDR2 YSLEER come from the germline V gene. The CDR3 sequence is 16 residues long. V lost 0 bases, J lost 12 bases, and 20 bases lay in between.

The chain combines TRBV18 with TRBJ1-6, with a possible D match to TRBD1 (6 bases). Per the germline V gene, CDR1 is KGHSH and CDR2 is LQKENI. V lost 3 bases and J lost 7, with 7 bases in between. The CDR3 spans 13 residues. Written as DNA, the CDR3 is TGTGCCAGCTCACCGGACAGAAATTCACCCCTCCACTTT. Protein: CASSPDRNSPLHF.

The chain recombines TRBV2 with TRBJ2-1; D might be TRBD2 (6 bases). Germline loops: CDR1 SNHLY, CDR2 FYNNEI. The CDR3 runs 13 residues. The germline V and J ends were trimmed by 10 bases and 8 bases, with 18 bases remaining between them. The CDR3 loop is CATDRRGLYEQFF. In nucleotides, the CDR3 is TGTGCCACCGACCGGAGGGGCTTGTATGAGCAGTTCTTC.

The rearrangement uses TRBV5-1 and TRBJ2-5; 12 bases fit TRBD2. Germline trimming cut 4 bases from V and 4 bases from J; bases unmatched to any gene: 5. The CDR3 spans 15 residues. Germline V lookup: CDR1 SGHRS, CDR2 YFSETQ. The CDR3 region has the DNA TGCGCCAGCAGCATGGGGACTAGCGGGTTAGAGACCCAGTACTTC. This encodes CASSMGTSGLETQYF.

CDR3 in DNA: TGTGCCAGCAGTGGACAGGGGGCGGGGGAGACCCAGTACTTC. It specifies CASSGQGAGETQYF. This sequence joins TRBV2 and TRBJ2-5, with 10 positions matching TRBD1. Germline V CDR1 and CDR2: SNHLY, FYNNEI. CDR3 length: 14 amino acids. V lost 4 bases, J lost 5 bases, and 4 bases stayed unmatched.

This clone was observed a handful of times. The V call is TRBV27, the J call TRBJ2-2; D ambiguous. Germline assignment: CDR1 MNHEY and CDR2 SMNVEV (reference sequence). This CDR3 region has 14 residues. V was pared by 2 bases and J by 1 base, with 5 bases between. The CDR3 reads CASSLEWNTGELFF. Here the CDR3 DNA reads TGTGCCAGCAGTTTAGAGTGGAACACCGGGGAGCTGTTTTTT.

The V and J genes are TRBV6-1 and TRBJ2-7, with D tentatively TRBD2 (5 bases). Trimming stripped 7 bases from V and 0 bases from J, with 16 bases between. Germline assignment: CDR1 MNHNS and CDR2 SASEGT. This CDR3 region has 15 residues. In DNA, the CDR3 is TGTGCCAGCACCGAGGGATTAGCGCGCTCCTACGAGCAGTACTTC. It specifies CASTEGLARSYEQYF.

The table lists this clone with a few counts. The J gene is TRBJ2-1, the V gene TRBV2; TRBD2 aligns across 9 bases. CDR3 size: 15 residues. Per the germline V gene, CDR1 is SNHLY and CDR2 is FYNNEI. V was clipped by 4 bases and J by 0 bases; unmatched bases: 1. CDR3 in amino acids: CASSGLAASYNEQFF. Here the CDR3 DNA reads TGTGCCAGCAGTGGACTAGCGGCCTCCTACAATGAGCAGTTCTTC.

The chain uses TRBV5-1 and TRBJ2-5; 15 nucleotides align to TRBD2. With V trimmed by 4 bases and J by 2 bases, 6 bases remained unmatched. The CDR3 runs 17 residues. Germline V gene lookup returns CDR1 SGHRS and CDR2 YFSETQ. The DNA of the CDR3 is TGCGCCAGCAGCAATAGGACTAGCGGGAGGGCTCAAGAGACCCAGTACTTC. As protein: CASSNRTSGRAQETQYF.

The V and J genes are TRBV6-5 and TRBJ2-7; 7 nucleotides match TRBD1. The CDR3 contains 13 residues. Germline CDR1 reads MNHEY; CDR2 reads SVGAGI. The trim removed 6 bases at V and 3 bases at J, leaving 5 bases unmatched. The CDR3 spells CASRPGQNYEQYF. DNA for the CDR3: TGTGCCAGCAGACCGGGACAGAACTACGAGCAGTACTTC.

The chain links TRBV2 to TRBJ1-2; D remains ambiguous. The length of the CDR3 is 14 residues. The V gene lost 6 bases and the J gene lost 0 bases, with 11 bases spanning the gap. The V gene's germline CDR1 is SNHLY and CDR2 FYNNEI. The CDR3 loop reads CASRVSGANYGYTF. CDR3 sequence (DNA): TGTGCCAGCAGGGTCTCGGGAGCTAACTATGGCTACACCTTC.

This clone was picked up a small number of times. CDR3 protein: CASHLAGASARQYF. DNA of the CDR3: TGTGCCAGCCACCTAGCGGGGGCCTCAGCGAGGCAGTATTTT. J is TRBJ2-3 and V is TRBV6-5; 10 bases line up with TRBD2. Germline lookup yields CDR1 MNHEY and CDR2 SVGAGI. This CDR3 comprises 14 residues. Trimming took 8 bases from V and 11 from J; bases not matched to a gene: 13.